This T cell receptor (beta chain) was captured in a study of blood T cell repertoires in COVID-19. Looking at the study overall: Researchers got acute and convalescent COVID-19 samples from the United States, Italy and Spain. From T cells, B-cell-depleted T cells, or PBMCs came the material, which was cDNA or gDNA.

The CDR3 covers 15 residues. Per germline, CDR1 SQVTM and CDR2 ANQGSEA. Deletions cut 3 bases from V and 0 bases from J, with 15 bases between. Under the authors' procedure: Amplifying reference gene primers gave estimates of nucleated cell counts. Libraries were prepared by immunoSEQ multiplex PCR; TCRdb keeps only in-frame clonotypes and omits some of them. The DNA was the basis for D and trimming; V, J and clone size are from that table. The sample lists a few hundred thousand clones, approximately 86% occurring once. It was during active infection that Seattle patients were enrolled and then longitudinally followed. This clone was seen only once.

This clonotype was sampled from a woman between 50 and 59 years old with COVID-19, enrolled during active disease. Material for sequencing was peripheral blood. The chain links TRBV29-1 to TRBJ2-7; D remains unclear. CDR3 sequence reads: CSVEARGDGSYEQYF. As DNA, the CDR3 is TGCAGCGTTGAGGCACGAGGAGACGGCTCCTACGAGCAGTACTTC.